This T cell receptor beta chain originates from a study of blood T cells in healthy people across ages. Study-wide results and caveats: While age rose, TCR beta diversity per million T cells dropped in a roughly linear way.

Germline V lookup: CDR1 LGHNA, CDR2 YSLEER. The CDR3 covers 15 residues. Losses at the gene ends were 4 bases for V and 4 bases for J; bases not matched to a gene: 9. A J-beta primer mix and a sample-barcoded 5' primer were used in a second PCR of roughly 6 to 11 cycles. TCRdb re-analysed the 5' RACE reads in MiXCR, keeping a single row per CDR3 protein. The table includes around 990,000 distinct CDR3 sequences, under 30% detected once. With respect to this clonotype: Its antigen is undetermined.

These data also formed part of another study, on T cells of mothers and their children. As that study records: Sequencing got over 8.5 million TCR beta CDR3 reads from each mother and about 2.9 million from each child.

Sequenced: blood. This receptor was identified in a girl aged 2-10 years in good health. V and J are TRBV4-3 and TRBJ1-2, with 7 bases identical to TRBD1. In DNA, the CDR3 is TGCGCCAGCAGCCGAGCAGGGGGAATTCCCTATGGCTACACCTTC. Its translation: CASSRAGGIPYGYTF.